Given below is one T cell receptor (beta chain) in context. What it binds is not known. V gave up 4 bases and J gave up 7 bases, with 20 bases separating them. The CDR3 sequence is 15 residues long. CDR1 and CDR2 from the germline V gene are SGDLS and YYNGEE. This entry comes from a study of cytomegalovirus exposure and HLA in healthy donors. Study outcomes and limitations: A few chains linked to CMV were shown in vitro to be specific for CMV antigens. As a later analysis revealed, most CMV-associated TCR beta chains appeared HLA-restricted.

This PCR relied on a set of 60 Vbeta primers and 13 Jbeta primers. TCRdb keeps only in-frame clones here, not all; method: immunoSEQ multiplex PCR. The sample consists of under 120,000 clones, 79% of them appearing once. The sequencing sample was made of PBMCs. The clonotype originates from a woman in her thirties or forties in good health and CMV-seronegative. The rearrangement uses TRBV9 and TRBJ1-1; D not certain. The CDR3 region has the DNA TGTGCCAGCAGCCCCCCAATAAGGACTGGGAATGAAGCTTTCTTT. Protein: CASSPPIRTGNEAFF.